A single sample is the source of the 25 T cell receptor beta chains below, sequenced in a study of blood T cell repertoires in COVID-19. Generated by immunoSEQ multiplex PCR, the TCRdb table keeps only in-frame clones and is missing some. The table records 150,000 to 200,000 clones, around 82% of them present only once. What was sequenced was PBMCs or T cells enriched from blood (not recorded which). These receptors were taken from a man aged 35-49 years who had recovered from COVID-19.

The chain recombines TRBV7-9 with TRBJ2-6; D unresolved. The length of the CDR3 is 16 residues. The V and J ends lost 1 base and 2 bases respectively, with 9 bases between them. The germline V gene has CDR1 SEHNR and CDR2 FQNEAQ (reference sequence). This CDR3 reads CASSLGNTAGANVLTF. CDR3 in DNA: TGTGCCAGCAGCTTAGGAAATACAGCTGGGGCCAACGTCCTGACTTTC.

This clone has only a few counts. The chain uses TRBV10-3 and TRBJ2-7, with D perhaps matching TRBD2 (6 bases). V lost 3 bases and J 3 bases, leaving 6 bases between the germline ends. Per the germline V gene, CDR1 is ENHRY and CDR2 is SYGVKD. This CDR3 region has 12 residues. Here the CDR3 reads CAISDGGYEQYF. The CDR3 bases are TGTGCCATCAGTGACGGGGGCTACGAGCAGTACTTC.

The CDR3 DNA follows: TGTGCCAGCAGCTCTACGGGACAGTATTCACCCCTCCACTTT. It codes for CASSSTGQYSPLHF. The chain employs TRBV7-3 and TRBJ1-6, with 7 bases lining up with TRBD1. Trimming took 4 bases from V and 8 from J; bases not matched to a gene: 5. Germline assignment: CDR1 SGHTA and CDR2 FQGTGA. This CDR3 spans 14 amino acids.

The rearrangement links TRBV5-6 to TRBJ2-5; 10 bases agree with TRBD2. CDR1 SGHDT and CDR2 YYEEEE come from the germline V gene. The CDR3 length is 14 residues. The trim removed 3 bases at V and 4 bases at J, leaving 3 bases unmatched. CDR3 sequence (DNA): TGTGCCAGCAGCTCTAGCGGGGGTAGAGAGACCCAGTACTTC. It specifies CASSSSGGRETQYF. The whole variable domain, remainder taken from reference TRBV5-6 and TRBJ2-5, is DAGVTQSPTHLIKTRGQQVTLRCSPKSGHDTVSWYQQALGQGPQFIFQYYEEEERQRGNFPDRFSGHQFPNYSSELNVNALLLGDSALYLCASSSSGGRETQYFGPGTRLLVL.

The V gene is TRBV19, the J gene TRBJ1-5; TRBD1 matches at 7 bases. The CDR3 has 17 amino acids. The V gene end was trimmed by 1 base and the J gene end by 6 bases; junction bases not matched to a gene: 12. Germline V gene data show CDR1 as LNHDA and CDR2 as SQIVND (reference sequence). CDR3 sequence: CASSIGTGQPQSQPQHF. In DNA, the CDR3 is TGTGCCAGTAGTATAGGTACGGGACAGCCGCAGAGTCAGCCCCAGCATTTT.

The J gene is TRBJ2-2, the V gene TRBV12-3 or TRBV12-4; TRBD1 matches at 7 bases. Losses at the gene ends were 9 bases for V and 5 bases for J; bases not matched to a gene: 6. The CDR3 runs 13 residues. CDR3 protein: CASLQGNTGELFF. In nucleotides, the CDR3 is TGTGCCAGTTTACAGGGGAATACCGGGGAGCTGTTTTTT.

This clone is a singleton in its sample. This sequence joins TRBV5-4 and TRBJ2-2, with 8 bases matching TRBD2. There are 16 residues in the CDR3. V was pared by 1 base and J by 7 bases, with 9 bases of the junction left unmatched. The germline gives CDR1 SGHNT, CDR2 YYREEE (reference sequence). CDR3 loop: CASSLLTGGPFGELFF. In DNA form, the CDR3 reads TGTGCCAGCAGCTTGTTGACGGGGGGGCCTTTCGGGGAGCTGTTTTTT.

The J gene is TRBJ2-3, the V gene TRBV14; D gene ambiguous. Germline CDR1 and CDR2: SGHDN and FVKESK. The CDR3 has 13 residues. V gave up 3 bases and J gave up 6 bases, with 10 bases separating them. The CDR3 loop reads CASSHFLSDTQYF. The CDR3 nucleotides read TGTGCCAGCAGCCACTTTCTCTCCGATACGCAGTATTTT.

This sequence joins TRBV7-9 and TRBJ1-2, with TRBD1 as a possible D gene (6 bases). With 1 base removed from V and 4 bases from J, the gap between germline ends came to 13 bases. Germline lookup yields CDR1 SEHNR and CDR2 FQNEAQ (reference sequence). The CDR3 consists of 15 residues. The CDR3 nucleotides read TGTGCCAGCAGCTTAGTTGGCAGGGACACCTATGGCTACACCTTC. Encoded protein: CASSLVGRDTYGYTF.

The chain couples TRBV24-1 to TRBJ1-2, with a weak D call TRBD1 (5 bases). The CDR3 length is 13 residues. The V end lost 3 bases, the J end lost 8 bases, and 12 bases lay between the germline ends. Per the germline V gene, CDR1 is KGHDR and CDR2 is SFDVKD. CDR3 nucleotide sequence: TGTGCCACCAGTGATGGGGCGCTCGCAGGCTACACCTTC. It codes for CATSDGALAGYTF.

Only one count was recorded for this clone. The chain links TRBV5-6 to TRBJ2-5; 7 bases fit TRBD2. The CDR3 sequence is 15 residues long. V was clipped by 2 bases and J by 2 bases; unmatched bases: 6. Germline-derived CDR1 and CDR2 are SGHDT and YYEEEE. The CDR3 DNA reads TGTGCCAGCAGCTTTCGGGGGACTATTCAAGAGACCCAGTACTTC. It translates to CASSFRGTIQETQYF.

The rearrangement joins TRBV9 to TRBJ2-2, with D perhaps matching TRBD2 (5 bases). The CDR3 totals 14 residues. Trimming removed 4 bases from V and 4 bases from J, with 11 bases in between. CDR1 and CDR2 (germline): SGDLS, YYNGEE. The CDR3 protein is CASSPGFSTGELFF. CDR3 nucleotides: TGTGCCAGCAGCCCGGGGTTCTCCACCGGGGAGCTGTTTTTT.

The V gene is TRBV5-5, the J gene TRBJ1-1; D uncertain. This CDR3 is 17 amino acids long. Germline V gene lookup returns CDR1 SGHKS and CDR2 YYEKEE (reference sequence). Trimming removed 5 bases at V and 4 bases at J, with 24 bases between. The CDR3 sequence: CASRRGDPRRRGTEAFF. For the CDR3, the DNA is TGTGCCAGCAGGCGCGGGGATCCTCGGCGAAGAGGCACTGAAGCTTTCTTT.

V gene TRBV7-6 combines with J gene TRBJ2-2; 10 bases line up with TRBD2. The CDR3 runs to 15 residues. Germline lookup yields CDR1 SGHVS and CDR2 FNYEAQ. Trimming at V came to 4 bases and at J to 4 bases, leaving 3 bases not matched to a gene. CDR3 loop: CASSSGLASTGELFF. The CDR3 nucleotides are TGTGCCAGCAGCTCGGGACTAGCGAGCACCGGGGAGCTGTTTTTT.

V is TRBV9 and J is TRBJ1-2; 8 bases line up with TRBD1. Per the germline V gene, CDR1 is SGDLS and CDR2 is YYNGEE. V shed 5 bases, J shed 4 bases, and the junction held 7 bases outside the gene matches. CDR3 length: 14 amino acids. In DNA form, the CDR3 reads TGTGCCAGCAGTCCCGCAACAGGGGGCTATGGCTACACCTTC. It translates to CASSPATGGYGYTF. The variable domain in full, with the rest retrieved from reference TRBV9 and TRBJ1-2, is DSGVTQTPKHLITATGQRVTLRCSPRSGDLSVYWYQQSLDQGLQFLIQYYNGEERAKGNILERFSAQQFPDLHSELNLSSLELGDSALYFCASSPATGGYGYTFGSGTRLTVV.

The chain combines TRBV6-5 with TRBJ1-1; D is ambiguous. In germline, CDR1 is MNHEY, CDR2 SVGAGI. Trimming removed 4 bases from V and 0 bases from J, with 9 bases in between. This CDR3 has 14 residues. As DNA, the CDR3 is TGTGCCAGCAGTTTCGAGGGAATGAACACTGAAGCTTTCTTT. This gives the protein CASSFEGMNTEAFF.

The chain couples TRBV6-6 to TRBJ1-5; possibly TRBD1 for D (6 bases). V was shortened by 2 bases and J by 6 bases, with 14 bases between the two germline ends. CDR1 and CDR2 (germline): MNHNY, SVGAGI (reference sequence). This CDR3 is 15 amino acids long. DNA for the CDR3: TGTGCCAGCAGTTACATCGGGGGAGGGGGTCAGCCCCAGCATTTT. Translation: CASSYIGGGGQPQHF.

The rearrangement links TRBV5-5 to TRBJ2-3; 9 bases map to TRBD1. This CDR3 is built from 17 residues. V lost 2 bases, J lost 3 bases, and 10 bases stayed unmatched. The germline V gene encodes CDR1 SGHKS and CDR2 YYEKEE (reference sequence). The CDR3 DNA sequence: TGTGCCAGCAGCTTCCGACAGGGGGTGGTAGGAACAGATACGCAGTATTTT. Translating gives CASSFRQGVVGTDTQYF.

About this clone itself: The same CDR3 can be traced to other DNA sequences in this sample. The chain combines TRBV29-1 with TRBJ2-3; TRBD1 matches at 9 bases. Unmatched junction bases numbered 4, after V lost 6 bases and J lost 0 bases. CDR1 and CDR2 (germline): SQVTM, ANQGSEA. The CDR3 spans 14 residues. CDR3 sequence (DNA): TGCAGCGTAGGACAGGGGTCTAGCACAGATACGCAGTATTTT. Protein sequence: CSVGQGSSTDTQYF.

The chain is built from TRBV7-6 and TRBJ2-5; TRBD1 matches at 7 bases. Germline trimming cut 5 bases from V and 9 bases from J; bases unmatched to any gene: 15. Germline V gene data show CDR1 as SGHVS and CDR2 as FNYEAQ. The CDR3 has 15 residues. The DNA for the CDR3 is TGTGCCAGCAGCCCAAACAGGGGAGAAGAGAAGGCCCAGTACTTC. Its translation: CASSPNRGEEKAQYF.

This clone was counted between two and nine times. This chain connects TRBV10-1 to TRBJ2-2, with D perhaps TRBD1 (5 bases). Germline CDR1 and CDR2: WNHNN and SYGVQD (reference sequence). The CDR3 contains 15 residues. Trimming took off 3 bases at V and 1 base at J, with 9 bases between the two ends. The DNA of the CDR3 is TGCGCCAGCAGTGATGACAGTCAGAACACCGGGGAGCTGTTTTTT. It is translated as CASSDDSQNTGELFF.

This clone was found once. The chain carries TRBV7-6 and TRBJ1-4; D gene uncertain. V lost 5 bases and J lost 0, with 13 bases in between. CDR3 length equals 16 residues. Germline-derived CDR1 and CDR2 are SGHVS and FNYEAQ. The CDR3 DNA reads as TGTGCCAGCAGCCCCCGGCCTACAGCAACTAATGAAAAACTGTTTTTT. This translates into CASSPRPTATNEKLFF.

This clone was seen more than once but under ten times. The V call is TRBV18, the J call TRBJ2-1; 8 bases are shared with TRBD2. CDR3 length: 13 residues. J was trimmed by 7 bases and V by 6 bases; bases with no gene match: 5. The germline gives CDR1 KGHSH, CDR2 LQKENI. The chain's CDR3 is CASSGGANNEQFF. The DNA for the CDR3 is TGTGCCAGCTCCGGGGGGGCTAATAATGAGCAGTTCTTC.

This clone showed up just once. The chain combines TRBV10-3 with TRBJ2-5; weak D call: TRBD1 (5 bases). In germline, CDR1 is ENHRY, CDR2 SYGVKD. This CDR3 comprises 15 residues. Trimming left V 0 bases short and J 5 bases short, with 13 bases between. CDR3: CAISESTARVETQYF. The CDR3 DNA reads as TGTGCCATCAGTGAGTCGACGGCCAGGGTGGAGACCCAGTACTTC.

This chain joins TRBV29-1 and TRBJ2-7; the match to TRBD1 covers 7 bases. V lost 7 bases, J lost 0 bases, and 6 bases stayed unmatched. Germline values: CDR1 SQVTM, CDR2 ANQGSEA. CDR3 length: 13 amino acids. The CDR3 loop reads CSAGTVHSYEQYF. The CDR3 DNA reads as TGCAGCGCCGGGACAGTCCACTCCTACGAGCAGTACTTC.